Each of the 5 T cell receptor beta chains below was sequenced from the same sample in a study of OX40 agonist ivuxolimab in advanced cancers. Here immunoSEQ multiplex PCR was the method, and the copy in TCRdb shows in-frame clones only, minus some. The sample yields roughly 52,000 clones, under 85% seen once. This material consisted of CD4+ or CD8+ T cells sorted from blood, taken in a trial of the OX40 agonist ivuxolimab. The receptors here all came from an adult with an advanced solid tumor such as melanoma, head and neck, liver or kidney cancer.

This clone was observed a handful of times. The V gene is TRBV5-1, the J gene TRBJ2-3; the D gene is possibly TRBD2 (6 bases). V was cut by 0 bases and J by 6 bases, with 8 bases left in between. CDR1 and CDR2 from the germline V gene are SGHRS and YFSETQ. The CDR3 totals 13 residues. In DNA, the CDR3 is TGCGCCAGCAGCTTGGCCCGGGGGGATACGCAGTATTTT. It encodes CASSLARGDTQYF.

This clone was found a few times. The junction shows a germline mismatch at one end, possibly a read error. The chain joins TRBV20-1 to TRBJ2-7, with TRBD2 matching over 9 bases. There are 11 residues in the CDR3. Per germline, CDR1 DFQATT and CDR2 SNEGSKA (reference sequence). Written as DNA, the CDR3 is TGCAGTGCTAGAGGAAGGACTAGCGTGGACTTC. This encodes CSARGRTSVDF.

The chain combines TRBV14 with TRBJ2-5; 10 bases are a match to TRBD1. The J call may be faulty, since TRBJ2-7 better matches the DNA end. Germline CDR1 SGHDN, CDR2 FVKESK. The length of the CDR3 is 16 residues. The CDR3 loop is CASSQERGQGAYEQYF. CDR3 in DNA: TGTGCCAGCAGCCAAGAGAGAGGACAGGGGGCCTACGAGCAGTACTTC.

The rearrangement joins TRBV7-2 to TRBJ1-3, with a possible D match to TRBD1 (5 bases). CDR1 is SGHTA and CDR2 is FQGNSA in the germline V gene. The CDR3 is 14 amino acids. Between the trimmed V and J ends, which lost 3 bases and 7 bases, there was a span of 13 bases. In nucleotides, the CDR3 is TGTGCCAGCAGCTTCGGGACGTCCGTGAACACCATATATTTT. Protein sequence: CASSFGTSVNTIYF.

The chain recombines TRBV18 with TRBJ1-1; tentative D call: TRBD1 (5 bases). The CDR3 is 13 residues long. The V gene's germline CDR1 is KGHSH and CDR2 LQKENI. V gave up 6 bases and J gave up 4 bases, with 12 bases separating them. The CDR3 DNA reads TGTGCCAGCTCGTTTTCGGGGCTCACTGAAGCTTTCTTT. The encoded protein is CASSFSGLTEAFF.